A single T cell receptor beta chain is shown here with its context. Antigen specificity is unknown. MiXCR, run by TCRdb on the 5' RACE reads, gives a single entry per CDR3 protein. The data show 470,000 or so distinct CDR3 sequences, roughly 26% seen once. This sample stems from a study of CD8 T cells in ankylosing spondylitis. Study-level points and caveats: Blood from ankylosing spondylitis patients appeared to carry a characteristic eight-variant TCR beta motif.

Sequences were obtained from blood, either unsorted or a sorted T cell fraction (not recorded which). This sequence was found in a male donor with ankylosing spondylitis.

The chain's CDR3 is CASSLFGASKIPRGNSNGELFF. CDR3 in DNA: TGCGCCAGCAGCTTGTTTGGGGCCTCTAAAATCCCTAGGGGGAATTCAAACGGGGAGCTGTTTTTT. This chain connects TRBV5-1 to TRBJ2-2, with a possible D match to TRBD1 (6 bases). This CDR3 is 22 amino acids long. Trimming cost V 1 base and J 7 bases, with 35 bases left between them. In germline, CDR1 is SGHRS, CDR2 YFSETQ.